Presented here are 21 T cell receptor beta chains from one specimen sequenced in a study of OX40 agonist ivuxolimab in advanced cancers. Only in-frame clones appear in the TCRdb table, and some are missing; sequencing was by immunoSEQ multiplex PCR. This sample has 70,000 to 95,000 clones, with more than 85% found just once. The sequencing used CD4+ or CD8+ T cells sorted from blood, collected in a trial of the OX40 agonist ivuxolimab. Receptors were obtained from an adult with an advanced solid tumor such as melanoma, head and neck, liver or kidney cancer.

CDR3 bases: TGTGCCAGCAGCTCCCCCCCCGGACAGTTACACTACGAGCAGTACTTC. Its protein is CASSSPPGQLHYEQYF. This rearrangement joins TRBV7-9 to TRBJ2-7; a weak D match, TRBD1 (6 bases). Looked up from germline, CDR1 is SEHNR and CDR2 is FQNEAQ (reference sequence). The CDR3 consists of 16 residues. The V and J ends lost 4 bases and 3 bases respectively, with 19 bases between them.

The rearrangement links TRBV4-1 to TRBJ2-6, with 11 positions matching TRBD2. V dropped 7 bases and J dropped 2; count of bases not matched to a gene: 4. Looked up from germline, CDR1 is MGHRA and CDR2 is YSYEKL. The CDR3 length is 16 residues. This CDR3 reads CASTYSGRAGANVLTF. The CDR3 DNA reads as TGCGCCAGCACCTATAGCGGGAGGGCTGGGGCCAACGTCCTGACTTTC.

This clone was recorded once. CDR3 coding DNA: TGTGCCAGCAGCGTTGGGCTAGCGGGAGGCTACAATGAGCAGTTCTTC. It specifies CASSVGLAGGYNEQFF. The gene calls are TRBV9 and TRBJ2-1, with TRBD2 identical over 11 bases. CDR3 length equals 16 residues. The germline V gene has CDR1 SGDLS and CDR2 YYNGEE. V was pared by 2 bases and J by 3 bases, with 4 bases of the junction left unmatched. Using reference TRBV9 and TRBJ2-1 for the parts outside the CDR3, the full variable domain is DSGVTQTPKHLITATGQRVTLRCSPRSGDLSVYWYQQSLDQGLQFLIQYYNGEERAKGNILERFSAQQFPDLHSELNLSSLELGDSALYFCASSVGLAGGYNEQFFGPGTRLTVL.

The chain links TRBV15 to TRBJ2-2, with 9 bases matching TRBD1. J lost 1 base, V lost 2 bases, and 2 bases had no gene match. The length of the CDR3 is 16 residues. The germline CDR1 and CDR2 sequences are LNHNV and YYDKDF (reference sequence). This CDR3 reads CATSRTGGLNTGELFF. Written as DNA, the CDR3 is TGTGCCACCAGCAGAACAGGGGGCCTGAACACCGGGGAGCTGTTTTTT.

The CDR3 spells CASSASTPFSSYNSPLHF. In DNA form, the CDR3 reads TGTGCCAGCAGCGCCTCGACCCCCTTCAGCTCCTATAATTCACCCCTCCACTTT. The J gene is TRBJ1-6, the V gene TRBV9; D call uncertain. The ends were cut back, 3 bases at V and 0 bases at J, with 16 bases in the middle. This CDR3 is built from 18 residues. Germline-derived CDR1 and CDR2 are SGDLS and YYNGEE. Supplemented by reference TRBV9 and TRBJ1-6, the full variable domain reads DSGVTQTPKHLITATGQRVTLRCSPRSGDLSVYWYQQSLDQGLQFLIQYYNGEERAKGNILERFSAQQFPDLHSELNLSSLELGDSALYFCASSASTPFSSYNSPLHFGNGTRLTVT.

This chain uses TRBV7-8 with TRBJ2-5, with 9 positions matching TRBD1. Trimming at V came to 8 bases and at J to 4 bases, leaving 8 bases not matched to a gene. The germline CDR1 and CDR2 sequences are SGHVS and FQNEAQ. The CDR3 runs to 14 residues. The CDR3 bases are TGTGCCAGCGGCGGACAGGGGAATGGAGAGACCCAGTACTTC. Its protein is CASGGQGNGETQYF.

The chain has TRBV7-9 and TRBJ2-7; D is unclear. The CDR3 length is 12 residues. CDR1 is SEHNR and CDR2 is FQNEAQ in the germline V gene (reference sequence). V was trimmed by 5 bases and J by 7 bases, leaving 12 bases between them. The CDR3: CASSPSEWEQYF. In DNA, the CDR3 is TGTGCCAGCAGCCCTTCAGAGTGGGAGCAGTACTTC.

V and J are TRBV5-1 and TRBJ2-2; TRBD1 aligns across 7 bases. The CDR3 extends over 13 amino acids. V shed 2 bases, J shed 6 bases, and the junction held 1 base outside the gene matches. Germline assignment: CDR1 SGHRS and CDR2 YFSETQ. The CDR3 is CASSLQGPGELFF. The CDR3 DNA reads TGCGCCAGCAGCTTACAGGGGCCCGGGGAGCTGTTTTTT.

This rearrangement joins TRBV27 to TRBJ1-1, with TRBD1 identical over 8 bases. This CDR3 region has 15 residues. V dropped 5 bases and J dropped 7; count of bases not matched to a gene: 12. Per the germline V gene, CDR1 is MNHEY and CDR2 is SMNVEV (reference sequence). The CDR3 loop is CASSLHGQGGGEAFF. CDR3 nucleotide sequence: TGTGCCAGCAGTCTCCATGGACAGGGAGGCGGTGAAGCTTTCTTT.

This clone was observed once. The chain links TRBV5-1 to TRBJ2-7, with 7 bases identical to TRBD1. The germline V gene has CDR1 SGHRS and CDR2 YFSETQ. With V trimmed by 5 bases and J by 5 bases, 7 bases remained unmatched. The CDR3 runs to 13 residues. The CDR3 DNA reads as TGCGCCAGCAGATTGACAGGGTTGAACGAGCAGTACTTC. Residues: CASRLTGLNEQYF.

This chain uses TRBV10-1 with TRBJ2-7, with D maybe TRBD1 (6 bases). Germline CDR1 WNHNN, CDR2 SYGVQD (reference sequence). The CDR3 is 12 residues long. V shed 8 bases and J shed 2 bases, with 10 bases lying between them. CDR3 nucleotide sequence: TGCGCCAGCGGTAGGGGGACCTACGAGCAGTACTTC. Amino acid sequence: CASGRGTYEQYF.

The gene calls are TRBV7-8 and TRBJ2-5; TRBD1 matches 7 bases. With 6 bases clipped from V and 4 bases from J, the junction kept 11 bases outside the gene matches. CDR1 and CDR2 from the germline V gene are SGHVS and FQNEAQ. The CDR3 is made up of 15 amino acids. The CDR3 region is CASRDQTGYRETQYF. For the CDR3, the DNA is TGTGCCAGCAGGGACCAGACAGGGTATCGAGAGACCCAGTACTTC. The entire variable domain, with the rest obtained from reference TRBV7-8 and TRBJ2-5, is as follows: GAGVSQSPRYKVAKRGQDVALRCDPISGHVSLFWYQQALGQGPEFLTYFQNEAQLDKSGLPSDRFFAERPEGSVSTLKIQRTQQEDSAVYLCASRDQTGYRETQYFGPGTRLLVL.

The rearrangement uses TRBV19 and TRBJ1-2; no definite D call. The CDR3 runs to 13 residues. CDR1 and CDR2 (germline): LNHDA, SQIVND (reference sequence). The germline V and J ends were trimmed by 3 bases and 2 bases, with 7 bases remaining between them. The CDR3 nucleotides read TGTGCCAGTAGTATGGGATGGAACTATGGCTACACCTTC. Amino acids: CASSMGWNYGYTF.

The J gene is TRBJ2-3, the V gene TRBV30, with 8 bases matching TRBD1. The CDR3 spans 15 residues. The V gene's germline CDR1 is GTSNPN and CDR2 SVGIG (reference sequence). Trimming removed 3 bases from V and 2 bases from J; junction bases left unmatched: 7. CDR3 region: CAWSSGTGVTDTQYF. The CDR3 nucleotides are TGTGCCTGGAGCTCCGGGACAGGTGTCACAGATACGCAGTATTTT.

The chain recombines TRBV19 with TRBJ2-3; 9 bases fit TRBD2. CDR1 is LNHDA and CDR2 is SQIVND in the germline V gene (reference sequence). Trimming took 2 bases from V and 4 from J; bases not matched to a gene: 4. CDR3 length: 15 residues. DNA for the CDR3: TGTGCCAGTAGTATATTAGCGGGAGCCGCAGATACGCAGTATTTT. Translating it yields CASSILAGAADTQYF.

The chain links TRBV7-3 to TRBJ2-3; D gene unclear. V gave up 4 bases and J gave up 2 bases, with 7 bases separating them. Germline lookup yields CDR1 SGHTA and CDR2 FQGTGA. This CDR3 region has 13 residues. CDR3 region: CASSYRATDTQYF. DNA for the CDR3: TGTGCCAGCAGCTACCGGGCCACAGATACGCAGTATTTT. The full variable domain, with the rest looked up from reference TRBV7-3 and TRBJ2-3, is GAGVSQTPSNKVTEKGKYVELRCDPISGHTALYWYRQSLGQGPEFLIYFQGTGAADDSGLPNDRFFAVRPEGSVSTLKIQRTERGDSAVYLCASSYRATDTQYFGPGTRLTVL.

V gene TRBV5-1 combines with J gene TRBJ2-1; TRBD1 is a possible D gene (6 bases). This CDR3 comprises 16 residues. Trimming left V 0 bases short and J 9 bases short, with 19 bases between. The germline gives CDR1 SGHRS, CDR2 YFSETQ. The CDR3 DNA sequence: TGCGCCAGCAGCTTGGGAGGGTATAAGCCCAGGGGTGAGCAGTTCTTC. It is translated as CASSLGGYKPRGEQFF.

This chain links TRBV15 with TRBJ2-3; perhaps TRBD2 as D (5 bases). CDR3 length: 15 residues. Germline CDR1 is LNHNV and CDR2 is YYDKDF (reference sequence). The V and J ends lost 4 bases and 0 bases respectively, with 11 bases between them. CDR3 DNA sequence: TGTGCCACCAGCAATCAGCGGCTCAGCACAGATACGCAGTATTTT. It encodes CATSNQRLSTDTQYF.

This chain uses TRBV2 with TRBJ2-5; D possibly uses TRBD1 or TRBD2 (5 bases each). Between the trimmed V and J ends, which lost 8 bases and 4 bases, there was a span of 14 bases. This CDR3 spans 13 amino acids. The germline gives CDR1 SNHLY, CDR2 FYNNEI. In nucleotides, the CDR3 is TGTGCCAGCTCCTTTGGGGGAGCAGAGACCCAGTACTTC. Its protein is CASSFGGAETQYF.

This chain joins TRBV7-9 and TRBJ2-4; possible D gene TRBD2, 6 bases. V was clipped by 0 bases and J by 2 bases, with 11 bases between them. Germline loops: CDR1 SEHNR, CDR2 FQNEAQ (reference sequence). The CDR3 is 16 amino acids. The CDR3 loop is CASSLAGGVTKNIQYF. CDR3 coding DNA: TGTGCCAGCAGCTTAGCCGGCGGGGTAACCAAAAACATTCAGTACTTC.

V usage is TRBV2 and J usage is TRBJ1-5; unclear D gene. V was trimmed by 4 bases and J by 1 base, leaving 11 bases between them. CDR1 and CDR2 (germline): SNHLY, FYNNEI. CDR3 length equals 15 residues. CDR3 region: CASSVSPASNQPQHF. The CDR3 DNA reads as TGTGCCAGCAGTGTTAGCCCAGCGAGCAATCAGCCCCAGCATTTT.